This T cell receptor (beta chain) is drawn from a study of early T cells in non-severe SARS-CoV-2 infection. Each CDR3 protein is one row after TCRdb ran MiXCR on the 5' RACE reads. The table includes roughly 45,000 distinct CDR3 sequences, about 6% detected once. V shed 5 bases, J shed 10 bases, and the junction held 20 bases outside the gene matches. The germline V gene encodes CDR1 SEHNR and CDR2 FQNEAQ (reference sequence). This CDR3 spans 17 amino acids. This clonotype was found a few times. The rearrangement uses TRBV7-9 and TRBJ2-1; TRBD2 agrees at 7 bases. This TCR was sampled from an adult who was a healthcare worker with PCR-confirmed SARS-CoV-2 infection or an uninfected control (not recorded which). The specimen comprised whole blood, sampled at baseline. As DNA, the CDR3 is TGTGCCAGCAGCCAACCATTCAGACTAGCCCCTCGAGGGGAGCAGTTCTTC. Translation: CASSQPFRLAPRGEQFF.